Only one count was recorded for the clone carrying this T cell receptor (beta chain). What it binds is unknown. Method: immunoSEQ multiplex PCR; TCRdb's copy keeps in-frame clones and lacks some. The sample includes over 150,000 clones, 85% to 95% of them seen just once. The sample belongs to a study of OX40 agonist ivuxolimab in advanced cancers. The germline gives CDR1 SGHVS, CDR2 FQNEAQ. V gave up 3 bases and J gave up 0 bases, with 8 bases separating them. This CDR3 is built from 14 residues. Study results and limitations: No antigen was identified for the clonally expanded peripheral T cells.

This sequence joins TRBV7-8 and TRBJ1-1; D remains ambiguous. The specimen was CD4+ or CD8+ T cells sorted from blood, collected in a trial of the OX40 agonist ivuxolimab. The TCR sequence derives from an adult with an advanced solid tumor such as melanoma, head and neck, liver or kidney cancer. CDR3 in DNA: TGTGCCAGCAGCTTTGCAGGCATGAACACTGAAGCTTTCTTT. Its translation is CASSFAGMNTEAFF.